The next 31 T cell receptor beta chains were all read from a single sample in a study of blood T cells in healthy people across ages. Using a J-beta primer mix together with a sample-barcoded 5' primer, a second PCR was run for about 6 to 12 cycles. TCRdb redid the calling of the 5' RACE reads with MiXCR, one entry per CDR3 protein. The sample shows around 800,000 distinct CDR3 sequences, around two thirds of them seen only once. What was sequenced was blood. These TCRs come from a young man in good health.

V usage is TRBV7-2 and J usage is TRBJ2-1; the D is unclear. V lost 0 bases and J 5 bases, leaving 8 bases between the germline ends. The CDR3 covers 14 residues. Looked up from germline, CDR1 is SGHTA and CDR2 is FQGNSA. CDR3 in amino acids: CASSLAPPDNEQFF. CDR3 nucleotide sequence: TGTGCCAGCAGCTTAGCGCCACCGGACAATGAGCAGTTCTTC.

This clonotype occurred a few times. This chain connects TRBV6-2 or TRBV6-3 to TRBJ2-4, with D possibly matching TRBD1 (7 bases). The assigned J gene may be wrong: the sequence end matches TRBJ2-7 better. Germline CDR1 is MNHEY and CDR2 is SVGEGT. The CDR3 runs 14 residues. The chain's CDR3 is CASGRDRPFYEQYF. The DNA of the CDR3 is TGTGCCAGCGGGCGGGACAGACCATTCTACGAGCAGTACTTC.

The chain couples TRBV18 to TRBJ2-3; 8 nucleotides match TRBD2. The ends lost 3 bases at V and 0 bases at J; junction bases unmatched: 8. This CDR3 contains 17 residues. CDR1 is KGHSH and CDR2 is LQKENI in the germline V gene. The CDR3 bases are TGTGCCAGCTCACCGTTTCCAGCGGGGGTGAGCACAGATACGCAGTATTTT. It translates to CASSPFPAGVSTDTQYF.

The CDR3 DNA follows: TGTGCCAGCAGCGTAGGGACAGAGTCGCGAGCTTTCTTT. Amino acids: CASSVGTESRAFF. This rearrangement joins TRBV9 to TRBJ1-1; a possible D gene is TRBD1 (6 bases). This CDR3 region has 13 residues. The V gene lost 0 bases and the J gene lost 10 bases, with 13 bases spanning the gap. CDR1 and CDR2 (germline): SGDLS, YYNGEE.

This rearrangement joins TRBV28 to TRBJ1-4; TRBD1 matches at 9 bases. Germline V gene lookup returns CDR1 MDHEN and CDR2 SYDVKM. Germline trimming cut 8 bases from V and 6 bases from J; bases unmatched to any gene: 10. The CDR3 spans 15 residues. The CDR3, as DNA: TGTGCCAGCCTGCTAGGGGGACAGGGCTATGAAAAACTGTTTTTT. Its protein product is CASLLGGQGYEKLFF.

J is TRBJ1-2 and V is TRBV14; D may be TRBD1 (5 bases). Germline assignment: CDR1 SGHDN and CDR2 FVKESK. The CDR3 consists of 16 residues. V dropped 0 bases and J dropped 4 bases, with 15 bases sitting between them. CDR3 sequence reads: CASSQDRDSTGYGYTF. The DNA for the CDR3 is TGTGCCAGCAGCCAAGACCGGGACTCCACTGGCTATGGCTACACCTTC.

The chain carries TRBV4-2 and TRBJ2-5, with a tentative D call TRBD1 (6 bases). CDR1 is LGHNA, CDR2 YNFKEQ, per germline. CDR3 length: 15 amino acids. V lost 1 base, J lost 6 bases, and 15 bases lay in between. The DNA for the CDR3 is TGTGCCAGCAGCCAAGGCGCAGGGGAATTGAAGACCCAGTACTTC. Translated, it gives CASSQGAGELKTQYF.

This clonotype has a handful of counts. This sequence joins TRBV4-3 and TRBJ2-7; 9 positions match TRBD2. This CDR3 is 18 amino acids long. Germline CDR1 LGHNA, CDR2 YSLEER. V shed 2 bases and J 2 bases; nucleotides not matched to a gene: 13. This CDR3 reads CASSQTTTLAGRTYEQYF. CDR3 in DNA: TGCGCCAGCAGCCAAACTACGACTCTAGCGGGGCGAACCTACGAGCAGTACTTC.

The chain has TRBV20-1 and TRBJ1-2; no reliable D call. Germline CDR1 and CDR2: DFQATT and SNEGSKA (reference sequence). Trimming took 8 bases from V and 8 from J, leaving 12 bases between them. The CDR3 runs 10 residues. The CDR3 reads CSPPGDGYTF. The CDR3, as DNA: TGCAGTCCCCCCGGAGACGGCTACACCTTC.

This chain links TRBV25-1 with TRBJ1-2; D is unresolved. CDR3 length: 15 residues. V dropped 5 bases and J dropped 8 bases, with 21 bases sitting between them. Germline values: CDR1 MGHDK, CDR2 SYGVNS. Written as DNA, the CDR3 is TGTGCCAGCAGTCCTCTCGGGGATATCTATGACGGCTACACCTTC. Its translation: CASSPLGDIYDGYTF.

The J gene is TRBJ2-3, the V gene TRBV4-3; D is ambiguous. Trimming removed 7 bases from V and 4 bases from J, with 18 bases in between. Germline CDR1 LGHNA, CDR2 YSLEER. The CDR3 extends over 15 amino acids. The CDR3 bases are TGCGCCAGCACCCTCACCCTCGCTCCTGCAGATACGCAGTATTTT. It is translated as CASTLTLAPADTQYF.

For the CDR3, the DNA is TGTGCCAGCAGGGGGGAAGGGAAATGGCCTCGGGTTAAAGAGACCCAGTACTTC. Its translation: CASRGEGKWPRVKETQYF. The chain carries TRBV28 and TRBJ2-7, with D perhaps assigned TRBD1 or TRBD2 (5 bases each). The J call is uncertain, as TRBJ2-5 better fits the DNA end. This CDR3 has 18 residues. Germline CDR1 and CDR2: MDHEN and SYDVKM.

The chain carries TRBV4-3 and TRBJ2-3, with a possible D match to TRBD2 (5 bases). V shed 4 bases and J shed 2 bases, with 13 bases lying between them. This CDR3 contains 15 residues. In germline, CDR1 is LGHNA, CDR2 YSLEER. This CDR3 reads CASSPDGEYTDTQYF. The CDR3 region has the DNA TGCGCCAGCAGCCCTGACGGGGAGTACACAGATACGCAGTATTTT.

The J gene is TRBJ2-4, the V gene TRBV6-5, with a possible D match to TRBD2 (5 bases). V dropped 2 bases and J dropped 15 bases, with 14 bases sitting between them. CDR1 and CDR2 from the germline V gene are MNHEY and SVGAGI. This CDR3 has 12 amino acids. CDR3 sequence reads: CASSYPGSSRYF. The CDR3 coding sequence is TGTGCCAGCAGTTACCCGGGGTCTTCCCGGTACTTC.

This chain links TRBV9 with TRBJ2-5, with D possibly matching TRBD1 (5 bases). The J call is doubtful: the DNA matches TRBJ2-7 better. This CDR3 spans 13 amino acids. Germline V gives CDR1 SGDLS, CDR2 YYNGEE. The CDR3 region is CASSVQAQGEQYF. DNA for the CDR3: TGTGCCAGCAGCGTACAGGCCCAGGGCGAGCAGTACTTC.

This clonotype is a singleton in its sample. The V call is TRBV24-1, the J call TRBJ2-1; no definite D call. The V end was cut by 1 base, the J end by 9 bases, with 3 bases between. Germline values: CDR1 KGHDR, CDR2 SFDVKD. The CDR3 has 11 amino acids. This CDR3 reads CATSDFFEQFF. For the CDR3, the DNA is TGTGCCACCAGTGATTTCTTTGAGCAGTTCTTC.

This clonotype occurred a few times. The chain employs TRBV7-9 and TRBJ2-7; TRBD2 is a possible D gene (7 bases). This CDR3 spans 16 amino acids. Germline V CDR1 and CDR2: SEHNR, FQNEAQ (reference sequence). Trimming left V 5 bases short and J 4 bases short, with 21 bases between. The CDR3 DNA sequence: TGTGCCAGCAGCCCGCGAGGGGGGGCTACGGTATACGAGCAGTACTTC. This gives the protein CASSPRGGATVYEQYF. The full variable domain, in which reference TRBV7-9 and TRBJ2-7 provide the parts outside the CDR3, is DTGVSQNPRHKITKRGQNVTFRCDPISEHNRLYWYRQTLGQGPEFLTYFQNEAQLEKSRLLSDRFSAERPKGSFSTLEIQRTEQGDSAMYLCASSPRGGATVYEQYFGPGTRLTVT.

J is TRBJ1-5 and V is TRBV12-3 or TRBV12-4; 7 bases line up with TRBD1. The CDR3 is 13 residues long. V shed 5 bases and J 5 bases; nucleotides not matched to a gene: 3. CDR3 nucleotide sequence: TGTGCCAGCAGTCCGGGACAGTATCAGCCCCAGCATTTT. It encodes CASSPGQYQPQHF.

This clonotype was observed a few times. The chain carries TRBV5-1 and TRBJ1-6, with D possibly TRBD1 on 5 matching bases. The V gene's germline CDR1 is SGHRS and CDR2 YFSETQ. This CDR3 contains 17 residues. Trimming left V 4 bases short and J 2 bases short, with 16 bases between. The CDR3 DNA sequence: TGCGCCAGCAGCCTTGGACACCGAGACGCCTATAATTCACCCCTCCACTTT. Its translation is CASSLGHRDAYNSPLHF.

This clonotype showed up just once. V gene TRBV3-1 combines with J gene TRBJ2-3; maybe TRBD2 (6 bases). CDR3 length: 13 amino acids. Trimming shortened V by 3 bases and J by 7 bases, and 11 bases separated the two germline ends. Germline lookup yields CDR1 LGHDT and CDR2 YNNKEL (reference sequence). CDR3 sequence: CASSQDAGYTQYF. The CDR3 coding sequence is TGTGCCAGCAGCCAGGATGCGGGGTATACGCAGTATTTT.

The chain's CDR3 is CASSWAVGETQYF. DNA of the CDR3: TGTGCCAGCAGTTGGGCCGTGGGAGAGACCCAGTACTTC. The chain has TRBV12-3 or TRBV12-4 and TRBJ2-7; no clear D gene. The end of the DNA aligns better with TRBJ2-5, so the J call may be wrong. This CDR3 comprises 13 residues.

This clonotype was counted a single time. The V call is TRBV15, the J call TRBJ1-4, with unresolved D. The CDR3 spans 15 residues. The germline CDR1 and CDR2 sequences are LNHNV and YYDKDF (reference sequence). V dropped 1 base and J dropped 4 bases, with 10 bases sitting between them. The CDR3 DNA is TGTGCCACCAGCAGAGTGAGGAGTTTTAATGAAAAACTGTTTTTT. It specifies CATSRVRSFNEKLFF.

This clonotype has just a few counts. This chain uses TRBV6-5 with TRBJ2-1; TRBD2 aligns across 9 bases. J lost 9 bases, V lost 3 bases, and 6 bases had no gene match. This CDR3 has 14 amino acids. CDR1 is MNHEY and CDR2 is SVGAGI in the germline V gene. CDR3 in DNA: TGTGCCAGCAGTTATTACCTAGCGGGGATTGAGCAGTTCTTC. It encodes CASSYYLAGIEQFF.

The chain employs TRBV20-1 and TRBJ2-4, with 7 bases that match TRBD1. J was trimmed by 7 bases and V by 6 bases; bases with no gene match: 12. The CDR3 runs to 14 residues. Germline CDR1 reads DFQATT; CDR2 reads SNEGSKA (reference sequence). CDR3 in amino acids: CSAGTTGIANIQYF. In DNA, the CDR3 is TGCAGTGCAGGGACGACAGGGATTGCGAACATTCAGTACTTC.

Comment on this clonotype: A read error may account for a junction end that differs from germline. The J gene is TRBJ2-5, the V gene TRBV28; D call uncertain. The germline V gene has CDR1 MDHEN and CDR2 SYDVKM. The CDR3 sequence is 11 residues long. The CDR3 DNA follows: TGTGCCGGCAGTTTCGCGGAGACCCAGTACTTC. This encodes CAGSFAETQYF. The whole variable domain, remainder taken from reference TRBV28 and TRBJ2-5, is DVKVTQSSRYLVKRTGEKVFLECVQDMDHENMFWYRQDPGLGLRLIYFSYDVKMKEKGDIPEGYSVSREKKERFSLILESASTNQTSMYLCAGSFAETQYFGPGTRLLVL.

The chain links TRBV4-2 to TRBJ1-1, with D maybe TRBD1 (5 bases). The V gene lost 7 bases and the J gene lost 5 bases, with 14 bases spanning the gap. This CDR3 has 13 amino acids. The germline gives CDR1 LGHNA, CDR2 YNFKEQ. The CDR3 sequence is CASNHGGGTEAFF. The CDR3 DNA follows: TGTGCCAGCAACCACGGGGGAGGGACTGAAGCTTTCTTT.

The chain is built from TRBV7-9 and TRBJ1-5; D is perhaps TRBD1 (6 bases). CDR3 size: 14 residues. V was clipped by 4 bases and J by 3 bases, with 10 bases between them. Germline V gene data show CDR1 as SEHNR and CDR2 as FQNEAQ (reference sequence). The CDR3 protein is CASSSGQLNQPQHF. The CDR3 DNA sequence: TGTGCCAGCAGCTCTGGACAGCTCAATCAGCCCCAGCATTTT.

This clonotype was observed a handful of times. The gene calls are TRBV2 and TRBJ2-6; no definite D call. The V end lost 5 bases, the J end lost 1 base, and 9 bases lay between the germline ends. Germline V gene sequence: CDR1 SNHLY, CDR2 FYNNEI. The CDR3 covers 15 residues. DNA for the CDR3: TGTGCCAGCAGTCGAGACATTTCTGGGGCCAACGTCCTGACTTTC. It is translated as CASSRDISGANVLTF. Supplemented by reference TRBV2 and TRBJ2-6, the full variable domain reads EPEVTQTPSHQVTQMGQEVILRCVPISNHLYFYWYRQILGQKVEFLVSFYNNEISEKSEIFDDQFSVERPDGSNFTLKIRSTKLEDSAMYFCASSRDISGANVLTFGAGSRLTVL.

This clonotype showed up just a few times. The rearrangement links TRBV10-3 to TRBJ2-7; tentative D call: TRBD1 (5 bases). With 2 bases removed from V and 0 bases from J, the gap between germline ends came to 14 bases. Germline V CDR1 and CDR2: ENHRY, SYGVKD. The CDR3 consists of 16 residues. The CDR3 region has the DNA TGTGCCATCAGTGAGAGGGGAAACCCCCCCTCCTACGAGCAGTACTTC. Translating it yields CAISERGNPPSYEQYF.

There are a few counts of this clonotype. The genes are TRBV20-1 and TRBJ2-7; 9 nucleotides match TRBD2. CDR3 length: 13 amino acids. V lost 4 bases, J lost 2 bases, and 3 bases stayed unmatched. The V gene's germline CDR1 is DFQATT and CDR2 SNEGSKA (reference sequence). The CDR3: CSAISGGTYEQYF. CDR3 in DNA: TGCAGTGCTATTAGCGGGGGAACCTACGAGCAGTACTTC.

The V call is TRBV28, the J call TRBJ2-1; TRBD2 aligns across 10 bases. The CDR3 is made up of 16 amino acids. The trim removed 5 bases at V and 2 bases at J, leaving 6 bases unmatched. CDR1 and CDR2 (germline): MDHEN, SYDVKM. The CDR3 spells CASSTVAGGPYNEQFF. For the CDR3, the DNA is TGTGCCAGCAGTACCGTAGCGGGGGGCCCCTACAATGAGCAGTTCTTC.